The source of this T cell receptor beta chain is a study of tumor-infiltrating lymphocytes in primary liver carcinoma. At the level of the study: Spanning 30 to 69 years of age, the patients were men and women.

Germline V lookup: CDR1 SQVTM, CDR2 ANQGSEA. The CDR3 runs to 11 residues. A word on this clonotype: What it binds is unknown. The CDR3 does not close with the conserved phenylalanine or tryptophan, likely indicating a read error.

Study-level points and caveats: Present in all five tumor regions were only about 7.5-25% of the top clones. Tumor specimens were characterized by a significantly higher top-250-clone fraction than blood (p = 0.039).

From unsorted bulk tissue weighing 20-30 mg, DNA and RNA were co-extracted. Viable tumor cells exceeded 85% in all tumor samples. Production of TCR beta cDNA used around 460 ng total RNA together with a constant-region primer. What produced the TCR beta libraries was three nested multiplex PCR rounds using slightly modified ARM-PCR. For around 9 cycles apiece, the opening two PCR rounds ran with TRBV1-TRBV30 forward primers and a C-beta reverse primer. A single record per CDR3 protein comes from TCRdb applying MiXCR to the multiplex PCR reads. The table shows roughly 49,000 distinct CDR3 sequences, with around 73% occurring only once.

Specimen: liver tumor tissue from sampling region 5. The subset denotes: tumor region T5, tumor centre. The source is a man aged 35 to 55 with primary liver carcinoma and hepatitis B virus infection. The chain has TRBV29-1 and TRBJ1-1; no reliable D call. The CDR3 loop reads CNVIENNEAFS. The CDR3 region has the DNA TGCAACGTTATCGAGAACAATGAAGCTTTCTCT.